This T cell receptor (beta chain) emerged from a study of blood T cell repertoires in COVID-19 (dated by TCRdb to between 2020 and 2021). As for the study more broadly: The collaborator samples originated in the United States, Italy and Spain and spanned the acute and convalescent phases of COVID-19. The material from the prospective study consisted of cDNA or gDNA derived from T cells, B-cell-depleted T cells, or PBMCs. The dataset comprised deeply sampled blood TCRbeta repertoires from subjects exposed to, actively infected with, or recovered from COVID-19. The repertoires were made available in a free public database intended to serve as a resource for research on the immune response to SARS-CoV-2. Samples were obtained from the ongoing ImmuneRACE study (first 160 participants) and from approximately 1,200 subjects provided by 6 global collaborators. Nearly every sample came with metadata listing a de-identified subject ID, COVID-19 status, age in years and sex. Where available, HLA class I and class II types were taken from metadata supplied by the sample provider and were not determined by assay-based typing.

TCRbeta CDR3 regions were amplified from genomic DNA by means of the immunoSEQ Assay, a bias-controlled multiplex PCR. In the source study's methods: Nucleated cell counts per sample were estimated from amplification of reference gene primers within the assay. Sequence reads were collapsed and filtered to measure the absolute abundance of every unique TCRbeta CDR3 rearrangement. For each sample, productive Simpson clonality was calculated as the square root of Simpson's diversity index over productive rearrangements. In its TCRdb copy, this immuneACCESS table keeps in-frame sequences only and misses some clones. Where compared with another copy, unresolved V genes explain less than half of these, and the others have no known cause. D and trimming come from the DNA, and the V and J calls and clone size come from that table. The sample table shows around 110,000 clones, and about nine tenths are seen once. The biggest ten clones account for less than 2% of the sample.

Each collaborating institution followed its own protocols to collect whole blood in K2EDTA tubes. For TCRbeta analysis, collaborators shipped samples in one of three forms: frozen whole blood, isolated PBMCs, or DNA extracted from either of those sample types. Concerning this clone itself: The antigen it recognizes is unknown. No base qualities exist here, and no much larger clone lies one base off it.

CDR1 and CDR2 are drawn from the germline V gene (reference sequence): SGHKS, YYEKEE. V and J lose 4 bases and 1 base, and a span of 17 bases separates them. Spanning cysteine to phenylalanine, the CDR3 consists of 16 amino acids. Only CDR3 DNA remains: 48 bases, in frame from the first base. The study at large found these results: The quantity of clinical and demographic metadata differed by source and by participant and was supplied without curation.

Sequencing was done on a sample of peripheral blood. The sequence derives from a human donor with active COVID-19. The donor label of this sample is uncertain. The chain employs TRBV5-5 and TRBJ2-5; perhaps TRBD1 is the D gene, with 6 bases matching. The CDR3 region has the sequence CASSRLIGGPQETQYF. The base sequence is TGTGCCAGCAGCCGCCTGATTGGGGGCCCCCAAGAGACCCAGTACTTC.